This is a list of T cell receptor beta chains from one sample in a study of blood T cell repertoires in COVID-19. The table came from immunoSEQ multiplex PCR; TCRdb's copy has only in-frame clones and leaves some out. The table has roughly 34,000 clones, approximately 86% seen once. Sequences were obtained from peripheral blood. The receptor set was obtained from a woman of 80 years or more with active or convalescent COVID-19. Each CDR3 is given with its conserved first and last residue. The D gene is left open where the match is weak. A row's size may be missing; if present it is once, few, many or a size class.

>.|TRBV4-1|TRBJ1-4|.
CASSQGRFDEKLFF
TGCGCCAGCAGCCAAGGGCGGTTTGATGAAAAACTGTTTTTT
>TRBD2|TRBV7-9|TRBJ2-3|.
CASRDNERGGIADTQYF
TGTGCCAGCAGGGATAATGAGCGGGGGGGTATCGCAGATACGCAGTATTTT
>TRBD2|TRBV11-2|TRBJ2-1|.
CASSLDRASGGRNEQFF
TGTGCCAGCAGCTTAGATCGGGCTAGCGGGGGTCGCAATGAGCAGTTCTTC
>TRBD1|TRBV4-1|TRBJ2-3|.
CASSQGGGFRGPDTQYF
TGCGCCAGCAGCCAAGGAGGGGGGTTCAGGGGGCCAGATACGCAGTATTTT
>TRBD2|TRBV6-5|TRBJ2-1|.
CASSYSSGGAFEQFF
TGTGCCAGCAGTTACTCTAGCGGGGGGGCCTTTGAGCAGTTCTTC
>TRBD1|TRBV19|TRBJ1-5|.
CASSRLTGDFNQPQHF
TGTGCCAGTAGTAGACTGACAGGGGATTTCAATCAGCCCCAGCATTTT
>.|TRBV12-3/TRBV12-4|TRBJ1-1|.
CASSRTGTTEAFF
TGTGCCAGCAGCCGAACAGGGACCACTGAAGCTTTCTTT
>TRBD1|TRBV3-1/TRBV3-2|TRBJ2-1|.
CASSRQGSYNEQFF
TGTGCCAGCAGCAGACAGGGTTCATACAATGAGCAGTTCTTC
>TRBD1|TRBV7-8|TRBJ2-7|.
CASSSAPGQIRPYEQYF
TGTGCCAGCAGCTCCGCACCGGGACAGATTCGGCCTTACGAGCAGTACTTC
>.|TRBV10-1|TRBJ1-1|.
CASSRGQMNTEAFF
TGCGCCAGCAGCCGCGGACAGATGAACACTGAAGCTTTCTTT
>TRBD2|TRBV7-2|TRBJ2-3|.
CASSLTSVTDTQYF
TGTGCCAGCAGCTTGACTAGCGTCACAGATACGCAGTATTTT
>TRBD1|TRBV24-1|TRBJ2-1|.
CATSDAGTTGVGEQFF
TGTGCCACCAGTGATGCCGGGACAACAGGGGTTGGGGAGCAGTTCTTC
>.|TRBV5-6|TRBJ2-3|few
CASSLVSSTDTQYF
TGTGCCAGCAGCTTGGTAAGCAGCACAGATACGCAGTATTTT
>TRBD2|TRBV28|TRBJ2-3|.
CASSLSPLAGFSTDTQYF
TGTGCCAGCAGTTTATCCCCCCTAGCGGGTTTTTCCACAGATACGCAGTATTTT
>.|TRBV6-6|TRBJ1-5|.
CASSSPPQPQHF
TGTGCCAGCAGTTCCCCCCCGCAGCCCCAGCATTTT
>TRBD1|TRBV5-1|TRBJ2-1|once
CASSLQGVGNEQFF
TGCGCCAGCAGCTTACAGGGGGTTGGCAATGAGCAGTTCTTC